The clone carrying this T cell receptor beta chain occurred many times. The antigen remains unidentified. The sample originates from a study of early T cells in non-severe SARS-CoV-2 infection. For the study at large: Investigators sequenced bulk RNA drawn from unsorted whole blood, and chains remained unpaired.

The study's findings and limits: Sequences matched to VDJdb favored anti-spike CD8 responses, while private and CD4 specificities were missed.

The germline V and J ends were trimmed by 0 bases and 0 bases, with 5 bases remaining between them. This CDR3 region has 13 residues. Germline V gene data show CDR1 as DFQATT and CDR2 as SNEGSKA (reference sequence). As part of library construction, unique molecular identifiers were attached to individual cDNA molecules. TCRdb reprocessed the 5' RACE reads with MiXCR, giving one entry per CDR3 protein. The top ten hold roughly 2.5% of the sample, which has some 25,000 distinct CDR3 sequences, around 6% seen once. Sample: whole blood. This sequence was found in an adult who was a healthcare worker with PCR-confirmed SARS-CoV-2 infection or an uninfected control (not recorded which). The genes are TRBV20-1 and TRBJ1-1; no clear D gene. CDR3 sequence reads: CSARDQMNTEAFF. CDR3 nucleotides: TGCAGTGCTAGAGATCAAATGAACACTGAAGCTTTCTTT.